One and the same sample provided the 24 T cell receptor beta chains below, sequenced in a study of CD4 T cells in relation to SARS-CoV-2 and coronaviruses. The data were produced by immunoSEQ multiplex PCR, yet TCRdb's version contains in-frame clones alone and is incomplete. In the table there are some 65,000 clones, about 89% of which are singletons. CD4+ T cells from unexposed donors were obtained before the COVID-19 pandemic (2011-2018). What was sequenced was memory CD4+ T cells from PBMCs. All receptors come from a human donor in good health.

The chain couples TRBV7-9 to TRBJ1-2, with 7 bases identical to TRBD1. Germline CDR1 reads SEHNR; CDR2 reads FQNEAQ (reference sequence). V shed 7 bases and J 5 bases; nucleotides not matched to a gene: 7. This CDR3 is built from 13 residues. The CDR3 DNA reads TGTGCCAGCACTCAGGGGGGGCAGTATGGCTACACCTTC. Translation gives CASTQGGQYGYTF.

V and J are TRBV6-5 and TRBJ1-2; D is unresolved. From germline, CDR1 is MNHEY and CDR2 SVGAGI. The ends were cut back, 6 bases at V and 6 bases at J, with 17 bases in the middle. The CDR3 covers 14 residues. In DNA, the CDR3 is TGTGCCAGCAGCCCGAGTAGGGAAGCGAATGGCTACACCTTC. Encoded protein: CASSPSREANGYTF.

This chain connects TRBV7-2 to TRBJ2-6; D is possibly TRBD1 (6 bases). The CDR3 extends over 18 amino acids. Germline CDR1 SGHTA, CDR2 FQGNSA. Trimming shortened V by 5 bases and J by 3 bases, and 20 bases separated the two germline ends. Here the CDR3 DNA reads TGTGCCAGCAGCGTGGGGTACAGGGCGAGGGGTGGGGCCAACGTCCTGACTTTC. Translation gives CASSVGYRARGGANVLTF.

Only a few counts were recorded for this clone. The chain carries TRBV7-3 and TRBJ1-1, with D possibly being TRBD1 (6 bases). V was cut by 1 base and J by 14 bases, with 23 bases left in between. This CDR3 is 15 amino acids long. CDR1 is SGHTA, CDR2 FQGTGA, per germline. The CDR3 here is CASSLRGGTEGRKFF. CDR3 coding DNA: TGTGCCAGCAGCTTAAGAGGGGGAACGGAGGGACGAAAGTTCTTT.

The chain employs TRBV5-1 and TRBJ2-7, with D tentatively TRBD2 (6 bases). The CDR3 is 16 amino acids. Germline V gives CDR1 SGHRS, CDR2 YFSETQ. Trimming took off 3 bases at V and 2 bases at J, with 18 bases between the two ends. Here the CDR3 DNA reads TGCGCCAGCAGCTGGAGGGCGGAGCGGGTCCCCTACGAGCAGTACTTC. Its protein is CASSWRAERVPYEQYF.

The CDR3 coding sequence is TGTGCCAGCAGCAAGGACAGGGATACGCAGTATTTT. This encodes CASSKDRDTQYF. The gene calls are TRBV7-7 and TRBJ2-3, with 7 bases aligning to TRBD1. The V gene's germline CDR1 is SSHAT and CDR2 FNYEAQ (reference sequence). This CDR3 has 12 amino acids. Trimming removed 5 bases from V and 6 bases from J; junction bases left unmatched: 2.

This chain joins TRBV6-6 and TRBJ2-1; TRBD2 matches at 12 bases. The CDR3 extends over 15 amino acids. The ends lost 5 bases at V and 7 bases at J; junction bases unmatched: 6. Germline CDR1 reads MNHNY; CDR2 reads SVGAGI (reference sequence). CDR3 nucleotides: TGTGCCAGCAGTCAAACTAGCGGGAGGTGGAATGAGCAGTTCTTC. Protein: CASSQTSGRWNEQFF.

The rearrangement joins TRBV19 to TRBJ1-5; TRBD1 matches at 7 bases. With 5 bases clipped from V and 1 base from J, the junction kept 5 bases outside the gene matches. This CDR3 has 15 amino acids. Germline lookup yields CDR1 LNHDA and CDR2 SQIVND (reference sequence). Here the CDR3 DNA reads TGTGCCAGTAGTTACAGGGGCTGGAGCAATCAGCCCCAGCATTTT. Residues: CASSYRGWSNQPQHF.

This clone has only a few counts. The chain combines TRBV28 with TRBJ1-6; D ambiguous. The CDR3 consists of 13 residues. Per germline, CDR1 MDHEN and CDR2 SYDVKM. Trimming stripped 8 bases from V and 8 bases from J, with 13 bases between. CDR3 protein: CASWAVRDSPLHF. CDR3 sequence (DNA): TGTGCCAGCTGGGCCGTTAGGGATTCACCCCTCCACTTT. Full variable domain (remainder filled in from reference TRBV28 and TRBJ1-6): DVKVTQSSRYLVKRTGEKVFLECVQDMDHENMFWYRQDPGLGLRLIYFSYDVKMKEKGDIPEGYSVSREKKERFSLILESASTNQTSMYLCASWAVRDSPLHFGNGTRLTVT.

The chain links TRBV7-2 to TRBJ2-1; TRBD2 is a possible D gene (7 bases). This CDR3 region has 16 residues. Germline CDR1 SGHTA, CDR2 FQGNSA. The germline V and J ends were trimmed by 4 bases and 5 bases, with 18 bases remaining between them. CDR3 sequence: CASSSRRGRAHNEQFF. CDR3 nucleotide sequence: TGTGCCAGCAGCTCCAGGAGGGGGAGGGCCCACAATGAGCAGTTCTTC.

This clone was counted a single time. This chain connects TRBV4-1 to TRBJ2-7; D call uncertain. Germline-derived CDR1 and CDR2 are MGHRA and YSYEKL. Deletions cut 1 base from V and 4 bases from J, with 14 bases between. The CDR3 sequence is 15 residues long. CDR3 sequence reads: CASSQGEGNLYEQYF. In DNA form, the CDR3 reads TGCGCCAGCAGCCAAGGTGAAGGGAACCTATACGAGCAGTACTTC.

The chain uses TRBV28 and TRBJ2-3, with D tentatively TRBD2 (5 bases). Trimming pared 5 bases from V and 5 bases from J, leaving 14 bases between. The germline CDR1 and CDR2 sequences are MDHEN and SYDVKM. The CDR3 covers 14 residues. The CDR3 nucleotides are TGTGCCAGCAGTGGGGAGAGGGCGGGAGATACGCAGTATTTT. As protein: CASSGERAGDTQYF.

This CDR3 is CASSQSVTNEQFF. In DNA, the CDR3 is TGTGCCAGCAGCCAATCTGTGACTAATGAGCAGTTCTTC. V and J are TRBV3-1 (or the pseudogene TRBV3-2) and TRBJ2-1, with D hard to call. Trimming took 2 bases from V and 7 from J, leaving 9 bases between them. CDR1 and CDR2 (germline): LGHDT, YNNKEL (reference sequence). CDR3 length: 13 residues.

J is TRBJ1-4 and V is TRBV4-3; 7 bases align to TRBD1. Germline V lookup: CDR1 LGHNA, CDR2 YSLEER. With V trimmed by 9 bases and J by 7 bases, 5 bases remained unmatched. This CDR3 comprises 12 residues. CDR3 nucleotide sequence: TGCGCCAGTTCGACAGGGAGTGAAAAACTGTTTTTT. Encoded protein: CASSTGSEKLFF.

Only a few counts were recorded for this clone. The chain has TRBV19 and TRBJ1-1, with TRBD1 identical over 8 bases. V was pared by 5 bases and J by 3 bases, with 11 bases of the junction left unmatched. The germline gives CDR1 LNHDA, CDR2 SQIVND (reference sequence). The CDR3 loop spans 16 amino acids. The CDR3 coding sequence is TGTGCCAGTAGTTTAGGCGGGACAGGAAGGTACACTGAAGCTTTCTTT. It specifies CASSLGGTGRYTEAFF.

This clone was counted once. V and J are TRBV7-2 and TRBJ2-7, with 10 bases aligning to TRBD1. CDR1 SGHTA and CDR2 FQGNSA come from the germline V gene. The CDR3 has 15 residues. J was trimmed by 2 bases and V by 5 bases; bases with no gene match: 6. The CDR3 region is CASSRSGTGAYEQYF. For the CDR3, the DNA is TGTGCCAGCAGCAGATCCGGGACAGGGGCCTACGAGCAGTACTTC.

This chain links TRBV3-1 (or the pseudogene TRBV3-2) with TRBJ2-7; D possibly matches TRBD1 or TRBD2 (5 bases each). The germline V and J ends were trimmed by 5 bases and 2 bases, with 13 bases remaining between them. This CDR3 has 14 amino acids. Germline V gives CDR1 LGHDT, CDR2 YNNKEL (reference sequence). CDR3 region: CASSSGPKAYEQYF. CDR3 bases: TGTGCCAGCAGCTCGGGACCTAAAGCCTACGAGCAGTACTTC.

The gene calls are TRBV6-5 and TRBJ2-7, with D perhaps given as TRBD1 or TRBD2 (6 bases each). CDR1 is MNHEY and CDR2 is SVGAGI in the germline V gene. The CDR3 has 15 residues. V was trimmed by 2 bases and J by 0 bases, leaving 11 bases between them. The CDR3 region has the DNA TGTGCCAGCAGTTACAGGCGGGACAACTCCTACGAGCAGTACTTC. Amino acids: CASSYRRDNSYEQYF.

In this sample, this clone turned up once. The gene calls are TRBV7-3 and TRBJ2-5; TRBD1 matches 7 bases. CDR3 length equals 13 residues. Germline CDR1 and CDR2: SGHTA and FQGTGA. The junction had 1 base not matched to a gene; V was cut back by 5 bases and J by 1 base. The DNA of the CDR3 is TGTGCCAGCAGCAGGGACAGCCAAGAGACCCAGTACTTC. Translating gives CASSRDSQETQYF.

CDR3 bases: TGTGCCAGCAGGGACCCCCAAGAGACCCAGTACTTC. It codes for CASRDPQETQYF. The V and J genes are TRBV12-3 or TRBV12-4 and TRBJ2-5, with unresolved D. The CDR3 totals 12 residues. V shed 6 bases and J shed 1 base, with 6 bases lying between them.

The chain is built from TRBV7-3 and TRBJ1-3; D is perhaps TRBD1 (5 bases). Per germline, CDR1 SGHTA and CDR2 FQGTGA. V lost 4 bases and J 2 bases, leaving 15 bases between the germline ends. This CDR3 contains 16 residues. DNA for the CDR3: TGTGCCAGCAGCTCTCCACCAGGGACGGCTGGAAACACCATATATTTT. This encodes CASSSPPGTAGNTIYF.

V usage is TRBV5-1 and J usage is TRBJ2-7; D perhaps matches TRBD2 (6 bases). The CDR3 runs to 16 residues. Trimming took 4 bases from V and 6 from J, leaving 23 bases between them. From germline, CDR1 is SGHRS and CDR2 YFSETQ. The CDR3 nucleotides read TGCGCCAGCAGCATGCGGGACGCCTGGAGTCCCTCCGAGCAGTACTTC. Encoded protein: CASSMRDAWSPSEQYF.

The CDR3 DNA sequence: TGTGCCAGCAGCAAGGGACTAGCGGGAGCCGGGGAGCTGTTTTTT. The encoded protein is CASSKGLAGAGELFF. This rearrangement joins TRBV7-2 to TRBJ2-2; TRBD2 matches at 14 bases. The germline CDR1 and CDR2 sequences are SGHTA and FQGNSA. J lost 6 bases, V lost 5 bases, and 2 bases had no gene match. The CDR3 has 15 amino acids.

V is TRBV3-1 (or the pseudogene TRBV3-2) and J is TRBJ2-3; 8 bases line up with TRBD2. Losses at the gene ends were 0 bases for V and 5 bases for J; bases not matched to a gene: 4. The length of the CDR3 is 15 residues. The germline V gene encodes CDR1 LGHDT and CDR2 YNNKEL (reference sequence). The CDR3 nucleotides are TGTGCCAGCAGCCAAGATGTAGCGGGACTAGATACGCAGTATTTT. It codes for CASSQDVAGLDTQYF.